This TCR beta chain was captured in a study of T cells after yellow fever vaccination. The germline V gene has CDR1 MNHNY and CDR2 SVGAGI (reference sequence). The CDR3 length is 13 residues. Trimming shortened V by 8 bases and J by 1 base, and 10 bases separated the two germline ends. This clonotype appeared many times. Its antigen is still unknown. As TCR cDNA was made by 5'RACE template switching, a universal primer site and UMIs were added. Via MiXCR, TCRdb re-called the 5' RACE reads, giving one row per CDR3 protein. The data show some 150,000 distinct CDR3 sequences, approximately 11% seen once. Study results and limitations: Within FACS-sorted repertoires, abundant clonotypes contaminating from the bulk population could be present. Detected again after the booster were most primary-vaccination clones, at 96% CD4 and approximately 85% CD8.

This chain joins TRBV6-6 and TRBJ2-3; D is unclear. The sequence was collected from a man between 18 and 35 years old who received the YFV17D yellow fever vaccine. Sequenced here: CD8+ T cells sorted from PBMCs, sampled 15 days after the yellow fever booster vaccination. The CDR3 nucleotides read TGTGCCAGCGAGAGTGCCGGCACAGATACGCAGTATTTT. Translation: CASESAGTDTQYF.